Listed below are T cell receptor beta chains from one sample, sequenced in a study of T cell responses to AZD1222 COVID-19 vaccine. Generated by immunoSEQ multiplex PCR, the TCRdb table keeps only in-frame clones and is missing some. The sample consists of more than 95,000 clones, roughly 92% of them appearing once. The specimen was peripheral blood, collected 28 days after the second AZD1222 dose. These TCRs come from an adult who received the AZD1222 COVID-19 vaccine. Each CDR3 is given with its conserved first and last residue. A D gene is named only where the DNA matches it firmly.

>.|TRBJ1-1|TRBV4-2
TGTGCCAGCAGCCCTCAGAGGGACGGTCCGAACACTGAAGCTTTCTTT
CASSPQRDGPNTEAFF
>.|TRBJ1-2|TRBV5-4
TGTGCCAGCAGCTCGCGTTGGGATGGGGGCTCCTATGGCTACACCTTC
CASSSRWDGGSYGYTF
>.|TRBJ2-1|TRBV29-1
TGCAGCGTTGATGGTAGCGGAAGCTCCTACAATGAGCAGTTCTTC
CSVDGSGSSYNEQFF
>TRBD2|TRBJ2-1|TRBV27
TGTGCCAGCAGTTCCCTGGGGACTAGCGGGAGTAGGTACAATGAGCAGTTCTTC
CASSSLGTSGSRYNEQFF
>TRBD1|TRBJ1-4|TRBV9
TGTGCCAGCAGCCCAGGACAGGTTGCAACTAATGAAAAACTGTTTTTT
CASSPGQVATNEKLFF
>.|TRBJ1-3|TRBV3-1/TRBV3-2
TGTGCCAGCAGCCATGGACAGCCCTCTGGAAACACCATATATTTT
CASSHGQPSGNTIYF
>.|TRBJ1-5|TRBV24-1
TGTGCCACCAGTGACGGGGTGAACAATCAGCCCCAGCATTTT
CATSDGVNNQPQHF
>.|TRBJ1-6|TRBV27
TGTGCCAGCAGTTTATTGTTTTCGAGGGGACAATATAATTCACCCCTCCACTTT
CASSLLFSRGQYNSPLHF
>TRBD1|TRBJ1-2|TRBV6-2/TRBV6-3
TGTGCCAGCAGTTACTCCCCGGGACAGGGTACTGGCTACACCTTC
CASSYSPGQGTGYTF
>.|TRBJ2-2|TRBV27
TGTGCCAGCGCTTCACCGGGAATGAACACCGGGGAGCTGTTTTTT
CASASPGMNTGELFF
>.|TRBJ1-5|TRBV3-1/TRBV3-2
TGTGCCAGCAGCCAAGACCCAAAGAACAGGGCCCTAATAAGCAATCAGCCCCAGCATTTT
CASSQDPKNRALISNQPQHF
>.|TRBJ1-2|TRBV12-3/TRBV12-4
TGTGCCAGCAGTGCGGACGGGCTTGGCTACACCTTC
CASSADGLGYTF
>.|TRBJ1-2|TRBV10-1
TGCTCCATAACCGGGCGGAAGGGATTCCATAACTATGGCTACACCTTC
CSITGRKGFHNYGYTF
>TRBD2|TRBJ2-2|TRBV3-1/TRBV3-2
TGTGCCAGCAGCCCGCGGGCGCGCGGGAGTGGCGCCGGGGAGCTGTTTTTT
CASSPRARGSGAGELFF
>TRBD2|TRBJ2-5|TRBV15
TGTGCCACCAGCCCCCGAGAGGGAGCTAGCGGGAGCAAGTACTTC
CATSPREGASGSKYF
>TRBD2|TRBJ2-2|TRBV6-5
TGTGCCAGCAGTTACTCGGGGGGGAACGGGGAGCTGTTTTTT
CASSYSGGNGELFF
>.|TRBJ1-5|TRBV2
TGTGCCAGCAGTGAAGTCAGGGGAAGCAATCAGCCCCAGCATTTT
CASSEVRGSNQPQHF
>.|TRBJ1-1|TRBV2
TGTGCCAGCAGTGTGGGCAGGGTAACTGAAGCTTTCTTT
CASSVGRVTEAFF